This TCR beta chain was retrieved from a study of shared clonotypes between healthy human individuals. The table came from immunoSEQ multiplex PCR; TCRdb's copy has only in-frame clones and leaves some out. This table holds some 2 million clones, 85% to 95% found once. The CDR3 is 17 residues long. With V trimmed by 6 bases and J by 4 bases, 13 bases remained unmatched. Germline V CDR1 and CDR2: MNHEY, SMNVEV (reference sequence). Sequencing was done on a sample of naive CD4+ T cells sorted from blood. Indicated subset: CD45RA+ positively selected. The gene calls are TRBV27 and TRBJ2-7; TRBD2 matches 12 bases. The TCR sequence derives from a man between 18 and 29 years old in good health. Here the CDR3 DNA reads TGTGCCAGCAGCCCTCGTACTAGCGGGGGGATGAGGTACGAGCAGTACTTC. This gives the protein CASSPRTSGGMRYEQYF.